This T cell receptor (beta chain) appears in the sequencing data of a study of T cells expressing NK-cell markers. In generating TCR beta cDNA, 5'RACE template switching with UMIs was used. TCRdb reworked the 5' RACE reads into one entry per CDR3 protein, no DNA. Recorded for this sample: 500,000 to 700,000 distinct CDR3 sequences. Findings and caveats of the study: The CD3+CD56-NKG2C+ fraction was also led by these clonotypes in a few donors. In a group of 5 to 7 donors, dominant NKG2C+ clonotypes represented 1.0-7.0% of CD8+ T cells.

Germline loops: CDR1 MGHDK, CDR2 SYGVNS. The CDR3 is 13 amino acids. Of note for this clonotype: Its specificity is unknown.

The chain employs TRBV25-1 and TRBJ2-7. The sequenced sample was blood T cells: a sorted CD56 or NKG2C T cell subset, CD4+ or CD8+ T cells, or bulk PBMC T cells (not recorded which). The source is a man aged 18 to 29 in good health. CDR3 amino acids: CASSKQPPYEQYF.